The 9 T cell receptor beta chains reported below all come from one sample, sequenced in a study of cytomegalovirus exposure and HLA in healthy donors. The PCR was carried out with 60 Vbeta primers and 13 Jbeta primers. The assay was immunoSEQ multiplex PCR, and TCRdb's table has in-frame clones only and misses some. The sample yields about 140,000 clones, about 79% seen once. Specimen: PBMCs. Every receptor here comes from a female donor in good health and CMV-seropositive.

The rearrangement joins TRBV5-4 to TRBJ1-2; 7 nucleotides match TRBD1. CDR1 and CDR2 (germline): SGHNT, YYREEE (reference sequence). V lost 0 bases, J lost 5 bases, and 4 bases stayed unmatched. This CDR3 comprises 14 residues. CDR3 nucleotide sequence: TGTGCCAGCAGCTTGGAGGGGGCCCGGTATGGCTACACCTTC. It yields the protein CASSLEGARYGYTF.

A few counts support this clone. The genes are TRBV14 and TRBJ1-4; 7 bases line up with TRBD1. The CDR3 is made up of 15 amino acids. V gave up 4 bases and J gave up 12 bases; unmatched junction bases: 14. Germline V lookup: CDR1 SGHDN, CDR2 FVKESK. The chain's CDR3 is CASSPLGGPQGELFF. The CDR3 bases are TGTGCCAGCAGCCCCCTCGGGGGCCCCCAGGGGGAACTGTTTTTT.

The chain links TRBV7-2 to TRBJ2-7; 8 bases are shared with TRBD1. V lost 5 bases to trimming and J lost 3 bases; unmatched junction nucleotides: 9. The CDR3 consists of 15 residues. The germline V gene has CDR1 SGHTA and CDR2 FQGNSA. Here the CDR3 DNA reads TGTGCCAGCAGCCCCGGGACAGGACGAAGCTACGAGCAGTACTTC. Amino acids: CASSPGTGRSYEQYF.

This sequence joins TRBV5-1 and TRBJ1-1; maybe TRBD1 (5 bases). V was pared by 7 bases and J by 0 bases, with 16 bases between. Germline CDR1 and CDR2: SGHRS and YFSETQ. There are 15 residues in the CDR3. CDR3 bases: TGCGCCAGCTCCCCCTTCACAGGTCTGAACACTGAAGCTTTCTTT. Translation: CASSPFTGLNTEAFF.

V and J are TRBV19 and TRBJ2-7; 8 bases map to TRBD1. Trimming cost V 3 bases and J 3 bases; bases outside gene matches: 7. The CDR3 contains 15 residues. Per germline, CDR1 LNHDA and CDR2 SQIVND (reference sequence). The CDR3 DNA follows: TGTGCCAGTAGTATGGCGGACAGGGTGTTCTACGAGCAGTACTTC. This sequence encodes CASSMADRVFYEQYF.

DNA for the CDR3: TGTGCCGGGACAGGAAAATTAGCTAACTATGGCTACACCTTC. Translating it yields CAGTGKLANYGYTF. V gene TRBV30 combines with J gene TRBJ1-2; 8 nucleotides align to TRBD1. Germline values: CDR1 GTSNPN, CDR2 SVGIG (reference sequence). The V and J ends lost 8 bases and 0 bases, in that order; junction bases with no gene match: 8. The CDR3 spans 14 residues.

The chain couples TRBV10-1 to TRBJ1-5, with D maybe TRBD1 (6 bases). V was pared by 3 bases and J by 0 bases, with 12 bases between. The length of the CDR3 is 16 residues. Germline V gene data show CDR1 as WNHNN and CDR2 as SYGVQD (reference sequence). CDR3 sequence: CASSDGQLPSNQPQHF. In DNA form, the CDR3 reads TGCGCCAGCAGTGACGGACAGTTACCTAGCAATCAGCCCCAGCATTTT.

The rearrangement links TRBV18 to TRBJ1-1; no clear D. The CDR3 length is 15 residues. With 2 bases removed from V and 0 bases from J, the gap between germline ends came to 10 bases. The germline gives CDR1 KGHSH, CDR2 LQKENI. The CDR3 DNA reads TGTGCCAGCTCACCAAGGGCCGGGATGAACACTGAAGCTTTCTTT. The encoded protein is CASSPRAGMNTEAFF.

This clone has a handful of counts. J is TRBJ2-4 and V is TRBV7-8, with 7 bases aligning to TRBD2. The CDR3 is 14 amino acids. CDR1 is SGHVS, CDR2 FQNEAQ, per germline. V gave up 1 base and J gave up 7 bases; unmatched junction bases: 4. The CDR3 nucleotides are TGTGCCAGCAGCTTAGAGGGAGGGTTTAACATTCAGTACTTC. It yields the protein CASSLEGGFNIQYF.